The 13 T cell receptor beta chains listed next were all sequenced from one sample in a study of human T cells and chemical hapten exposure. TCRdb analysed the RACE reads with MiXCR anew, one entry per CDR3 protein. The data hold about 14,000 distinct CDR3 sequences, with about 15% observed a single time. As to time point: patch test 1, 2 weeks after DPC sensitization. Noted treatment: therapeutic diphenylcyclopropenone sensitization with weekly scalp DPC. The source was whole blood, collected in connection with sensitization to the hapten diphenylcyclopropenone (DPC). The receptors originated from a woman in her 30s with alopecia areata. Some clones in this sample may be carry-over from other donors' samples.

This clonotype is medium-sized in the sample. V is TRBV5-1 and J is TRBJ2-3, with TRBD1 as a possible D gene (6 bases). Per germline, CDR1 SGHRS and CDR2 YFSETQ. Trimming removed 4 bases from V and 3 bases from J, with 9 bases in between. This CDR3 is built from 13 residues. The CDR3 reads CASSPDSTDTQYF. The CDR3 nucleotides are TGCGCCAGCAGCCCGGACAGTACAGATACGCAGTATTTT.

This clonotype is medium-sized within its sample. This chain joins TRBV7-9 and TRBJ2-1; D is undetermined. This CDR3 has 11 residues. V lost 1 base and J lost 9, with 4 bases in between. Germline CDR1 SEHNR, CDR2 FQNEAQ (reference sequence). The CDR3 here is CASSLGSEQFF. CDR3 sequence (DNA): TGTGCCAGCAGCTTAGGGAGTGAGCAGTTCTTC.

This clonotype has a count of ten or more. The chain links TRBV5-1 to TRBJ1-2; D not resolved. The CDR3 totals 13 residues. V lost 0 bases, J lost 1 base, and 4 bases lay in between. The V gene's germline CDR1 is SGHRS and CDR2 YFSETQ. DNA of the CDR3: TGCGCCAGCAGCTTGGAGAATAACTATGGCTACACCTTC. It yields the protein CASSLENNYGYTF.

This clonotype was picked up many times. The rearrangement joins TRBV29-1 to TRBJ2-7, with D uncertain. CDR3 length: 14 residues. Germline assignment: CDR1 SQVTM and CDR2 ANQGSEA. Trimming shortened V by 7 bases and J by 2 bases, and 18 bases separated the two germline ends. In DNA, the CDR3 is TGCAGCGCCTCACAGACCCTCCTAACCTACGAGCAGTACTTC. This translates into CSASQTLLTYEQYF.

This clonotype was picked up many times. V and J are TRBV12-3 or TRBV12-4 and TRBJ2-5; D is perhaps TRBD1 (5 bases). This CDR3 is 13 amino acids long. Trimming took 1 base from V and 2 from J, leaving 5 bases between them. This CDR3 reads CASSLGQQETQYF. The CDR3, as DNA: TGTGCCAGCAGTTTAGGACAGCAAGAGACCCAGTACTTC.

In its sample, this clonotype is medium-sized. The chain is built from TRBV20-1 and TRBJ2-1; D gene uncertain. Germline CDR1 is DFQATT and CDR2 is SNEGSKA (reference sequence). The ends were cut back, 2 bases at V and 2 bases at J, with 13 bases in the middle. The CDR3 spans 15 residues. CDR3 protein: CSARSYSDTYNEQFF. The CDR3 DNA reads TGCAGTGCTAGATCTTACAGTGATACCTACAATGAGCAGTTCTTC.

The chain employs TRBV9 and TRBJ2-7; no reliable D call. Trimming stripped 0 bases from V and 7 bases from J, with 11 bases between. CDR3 length: 13 residues. Per germline, CDR1 SGDLS and CDR2 YYNGEE. CDR3 residues: CASSVDAAREQYF. The CDR3 region has the DNA TGTGCCAGCAGCGTAGACGCGGCCAGAGAGCAGTACTTC.

This clonotype was found a few times. The chain couples TRBV11-2 to TRBJ2-1, with TRBD1 identical over 7 bases. Germline-derived CDR1 and CDR2 are SGHAT and FQNNGV. The CDR3 sequence is 12 residues long. The ends lost 8 bases at V and 7 bases at J; junction bases unmatched: 5. The CDR3, as DNA: TGTGCCAGCGGGGGCAGGGGGAATGAGCAGTTCTTC. It translates to CASGGRGNEQFF.

This clonotype was counted ten times or more. The J gene is TRBJ2-2, the V gene TRBV29-1; maybe TRBD1 (5 bases). V was shortened by 3 bases and J by 4 bases, with 12 bases between the two germline ends. CDR3 length: 14 residues. CDR1 is SQVTM, CDR2 ANQGSEA, per germline. The CDR3 bases are TGCAGCGTTGACAGGGTAGGGTCCACCGGGGAGCTGTTTTTT. Its translation: CSVDRVGSTGELFF.

The chain uses TRBV4-2 and TRBJ2-1, with D possibly matching TRBD2 (6 bases). CDR3 length: 15 residues. Germline V CDR1 and CDR2: LGHNA, YNFKEQ. Deletions cut 0 bases from V and 9 bases from J, with 15 bases between. The CDR3 DNA reads TGTGCCAGCAGCCAAGATATGGCGGGATGGGGTGAGCAGTTCTTC. Translation: CASSQDMAGWGEQFF.

The table lists this clonotype with many counts. The V call is TRBV6-6, the J call TRBJ2-3; tentatively, D is TRBD1 or TRBD2 (5 bases each). Germline V gives CDR1 MNHNY, CDR2 SVGAGI (reference sequence). V lost 7 bases and J lost 6, with 8 bases in between. CDR3 length: 11 residues. This CDR3 reads CASIREDTQYF. CDR3 sequence (DNA): TGTGCCAGCATCAGGGAGGATACGCAGTATTTT.

This rearrangement joins TRBV4-1 to TRBJ1-2; TRBD1 aligns across 8 bases. This CDR3 region has 14 residues. Per the germline V gene, CDR1 is MGHRA and CDR2 is YSYEKL. V trimming: 4 bases; J trimming: 5 bases; junction bases outside the gene matches: 6. This CDR3 is CASSPYQGAYGYTF. DNA for the CDR3: TGCGCCAGCAGCCCATACCAGGGGGCGTATGGCTACACCTTC.

This clonotype was seen only a few times. V is TRBV7-9 and J is TRBJ2-1; D is uncertain. This CDR3 comprises 15 residues. Germline CDR1 is SEHNR and CDR2 is FQNEAQ (reference sequence). The ends were cut back, 4 bases at V and 4 bases at J, with 14 bases in the middle. The CDR3 DNA follows: TGTGCCAGCAGCTCACAACCCACTACATACAATGAGCAGTTCTTC. Amino acids: CASSSQPTTYNEQFF.